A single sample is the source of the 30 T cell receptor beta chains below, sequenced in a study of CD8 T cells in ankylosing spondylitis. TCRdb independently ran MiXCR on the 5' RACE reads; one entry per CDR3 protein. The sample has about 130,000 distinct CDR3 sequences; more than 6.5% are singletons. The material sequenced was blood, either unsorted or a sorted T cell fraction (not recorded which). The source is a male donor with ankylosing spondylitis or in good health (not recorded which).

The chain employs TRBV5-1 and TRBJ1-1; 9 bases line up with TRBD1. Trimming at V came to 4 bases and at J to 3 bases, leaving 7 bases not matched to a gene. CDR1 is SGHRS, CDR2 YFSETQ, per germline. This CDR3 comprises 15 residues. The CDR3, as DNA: TGCGCCAGCAGCCCCCGGGACAGGGCGTACACTGAAGCTTTCTTT. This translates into CASSPRDRAYTEAFF.

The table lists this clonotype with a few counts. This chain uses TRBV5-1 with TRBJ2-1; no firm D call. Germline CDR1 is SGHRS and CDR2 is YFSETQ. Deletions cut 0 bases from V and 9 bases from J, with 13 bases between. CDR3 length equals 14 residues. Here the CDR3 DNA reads TGCGCCAGCAGCTTGGCCCTGCCTCTGGGTGAGCAGTTCTTC. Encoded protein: CASSLALPLGEQFF.

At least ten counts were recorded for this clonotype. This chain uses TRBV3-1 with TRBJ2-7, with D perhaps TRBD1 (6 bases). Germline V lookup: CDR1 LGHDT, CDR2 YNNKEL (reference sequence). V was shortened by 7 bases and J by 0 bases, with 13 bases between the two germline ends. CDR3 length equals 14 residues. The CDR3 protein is CASTKSDSSYEQYF. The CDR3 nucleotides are TGTGCCAGCACTAAATCGGACAGCTCCTACGAGCAGTACTTC.

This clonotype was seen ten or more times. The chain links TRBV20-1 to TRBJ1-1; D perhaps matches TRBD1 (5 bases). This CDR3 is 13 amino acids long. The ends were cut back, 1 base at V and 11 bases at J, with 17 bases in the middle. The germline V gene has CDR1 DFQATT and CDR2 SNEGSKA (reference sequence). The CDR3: CSARVPGLVYAFF. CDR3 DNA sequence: TGCAGTGCTAGAGTGCCGGGGCTCGTTTACGCTTTCTTT.

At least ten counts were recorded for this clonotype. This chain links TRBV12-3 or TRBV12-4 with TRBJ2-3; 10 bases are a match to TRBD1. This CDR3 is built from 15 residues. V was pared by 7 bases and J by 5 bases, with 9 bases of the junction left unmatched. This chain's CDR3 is CASMTGGLSGDTQYF. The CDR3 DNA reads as TGTGCCAGCATGACAGGGGGCCTTTCCGGAGATACGCAGTATTTT.

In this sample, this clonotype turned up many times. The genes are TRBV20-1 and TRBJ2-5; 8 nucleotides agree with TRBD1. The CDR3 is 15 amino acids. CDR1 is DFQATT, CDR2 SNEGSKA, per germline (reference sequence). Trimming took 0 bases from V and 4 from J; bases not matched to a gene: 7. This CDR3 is CSAREPGQVSETQYF. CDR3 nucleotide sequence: TGCAGTGCTAGAGAACCGGGACAGGTATCAGAGACCCAGTACTTC.

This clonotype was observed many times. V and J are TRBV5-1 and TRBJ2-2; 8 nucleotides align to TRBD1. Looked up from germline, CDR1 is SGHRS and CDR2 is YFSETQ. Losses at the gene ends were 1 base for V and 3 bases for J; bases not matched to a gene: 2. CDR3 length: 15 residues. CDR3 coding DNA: TGCGCCAGCAGCTTGTCGACAGGGGACACCGGGGAGCTGTTTTTT. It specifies CASSLSTGDTGELFF.

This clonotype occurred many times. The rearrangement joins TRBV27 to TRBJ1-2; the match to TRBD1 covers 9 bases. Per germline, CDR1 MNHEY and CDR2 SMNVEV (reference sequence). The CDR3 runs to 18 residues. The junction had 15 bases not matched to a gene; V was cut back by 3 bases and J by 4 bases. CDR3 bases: TGTGCCAGCAGTTTCCGAGTGTATGGGGCGGGACAGGGCTATGGCTACACCTTC. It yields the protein CASSFRVYGAGQGYGYTF.

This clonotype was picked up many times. DNA of the CDR3: TGTGCCAGCAGTCCCCAGTTCACAGATACGCAGTATTTT. Translation: CASSPQFTDTQYF. V usage is TRBV12-3 or TRBV12-4 and J usage is TRBJ2-3; D call uncertain. Trimming stripped 5 bases from V and 2 bases from J, with 8 bases between. The CDR3 consists of 13 residues.

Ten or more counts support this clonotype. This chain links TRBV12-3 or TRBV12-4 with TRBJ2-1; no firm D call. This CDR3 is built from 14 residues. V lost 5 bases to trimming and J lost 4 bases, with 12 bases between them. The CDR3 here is CASSILTEYNEQFF. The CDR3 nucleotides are TGTGCCAGCAGTATTTTGACGGAGTACAATGAGCAGTTCTTC.

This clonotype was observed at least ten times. The CDR3 coding sequence is TGTGCCAGCAGCCTGGGGGCAGTGATTAACTATGGCTACACCTTC. It specifies CASSLGAVINYGYTF. The V and J genes are TRBV2 and TRBJ1-2; D is possibly TRBD1 (6 bases). CDR3 length equals 15 residues. CDR1 is SNHLY and CDR2 is FYNNEI in the germline V gene. Trimming cost V 6 bases and J 1 base, with 15 bases left between them.

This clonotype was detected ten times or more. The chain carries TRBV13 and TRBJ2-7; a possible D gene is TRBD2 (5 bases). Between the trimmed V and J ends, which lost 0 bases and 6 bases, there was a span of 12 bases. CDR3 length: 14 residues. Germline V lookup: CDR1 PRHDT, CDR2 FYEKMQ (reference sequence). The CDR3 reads CASSLGKGVGEQYF. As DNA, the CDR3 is TGTGCCAGCAGCTTAGGAAAGGGAGTAGGCGAGCAGTACTTC.

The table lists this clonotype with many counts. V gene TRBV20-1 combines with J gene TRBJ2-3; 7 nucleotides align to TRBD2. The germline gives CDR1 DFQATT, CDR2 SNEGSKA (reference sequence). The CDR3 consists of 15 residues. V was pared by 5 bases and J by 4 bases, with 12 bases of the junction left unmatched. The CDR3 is CSADGRGGSPDTQYF. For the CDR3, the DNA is TGCAGTGCTGACGGGCGTGGCGGGAGTCCAGATACGCAGTATTTT.

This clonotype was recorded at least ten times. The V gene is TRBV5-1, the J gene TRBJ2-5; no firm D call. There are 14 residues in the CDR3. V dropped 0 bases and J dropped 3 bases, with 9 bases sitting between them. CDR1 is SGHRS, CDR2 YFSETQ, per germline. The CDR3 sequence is CASSLESRKETQYF. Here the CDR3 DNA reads TGCGCCAGCAGCTTGGAGTCTCGGAAAGAGACCCAGTACTTC.

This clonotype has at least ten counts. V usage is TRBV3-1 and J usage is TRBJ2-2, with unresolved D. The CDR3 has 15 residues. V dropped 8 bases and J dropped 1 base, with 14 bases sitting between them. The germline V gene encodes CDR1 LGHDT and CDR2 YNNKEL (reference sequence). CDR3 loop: CASGTRSGNTGELFF. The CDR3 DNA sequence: TGTGCCAGCGGCACCAGGTCCGGGAACACCGGGGAGCTGTTTTTT.

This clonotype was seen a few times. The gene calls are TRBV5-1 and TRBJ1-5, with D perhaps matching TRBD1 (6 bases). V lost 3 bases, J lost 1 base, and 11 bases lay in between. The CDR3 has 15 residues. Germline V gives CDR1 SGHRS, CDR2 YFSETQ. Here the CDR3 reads CASSSGGQSNQPQHF. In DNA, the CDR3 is TGCGCCAGCAGCTCGGGGGGACAAAGCAATCAGCCCCAGCATTTT.

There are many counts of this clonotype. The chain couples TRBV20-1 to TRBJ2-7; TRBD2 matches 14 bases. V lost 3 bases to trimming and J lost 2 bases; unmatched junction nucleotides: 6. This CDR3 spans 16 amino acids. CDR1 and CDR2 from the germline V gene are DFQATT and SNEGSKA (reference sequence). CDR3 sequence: CSASKPGLAGAYEQYF. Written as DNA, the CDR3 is TGCAGTGCTAGCAAACCGGGACTAGCGGGAGCCTACGAGCAGTACTTC.

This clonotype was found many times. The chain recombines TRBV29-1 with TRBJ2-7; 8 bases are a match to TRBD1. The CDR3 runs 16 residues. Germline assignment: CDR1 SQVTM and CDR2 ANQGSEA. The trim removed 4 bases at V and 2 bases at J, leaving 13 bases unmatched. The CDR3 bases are TGCAGCGTTGGGGGAGGACAGGGAAGGGTAACCTACGAGCAGTACTTC. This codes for CSVGGGQGRVTYEQYF.

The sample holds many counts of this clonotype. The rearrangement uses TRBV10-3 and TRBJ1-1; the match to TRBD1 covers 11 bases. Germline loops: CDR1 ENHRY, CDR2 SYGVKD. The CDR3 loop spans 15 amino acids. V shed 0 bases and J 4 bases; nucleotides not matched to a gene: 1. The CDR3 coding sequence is TGTGCCATCAGTGAGTCGGGACAGGGGGGCACTGAAGCTTTCTTT. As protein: CAISESGQGGTEAFF.

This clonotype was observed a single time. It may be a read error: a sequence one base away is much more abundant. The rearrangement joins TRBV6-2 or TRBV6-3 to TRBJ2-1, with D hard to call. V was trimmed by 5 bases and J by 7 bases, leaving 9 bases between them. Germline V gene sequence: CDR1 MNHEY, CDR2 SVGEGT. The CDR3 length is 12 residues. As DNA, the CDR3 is TGTGCCAGCAGTGGCCTAGAAAATGAGCAGTTCTTC. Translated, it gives CASSGLENEQFF.

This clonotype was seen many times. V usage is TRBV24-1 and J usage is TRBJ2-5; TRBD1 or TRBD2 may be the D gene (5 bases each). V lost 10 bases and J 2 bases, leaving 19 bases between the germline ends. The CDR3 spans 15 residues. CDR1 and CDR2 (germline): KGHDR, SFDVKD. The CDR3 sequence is CATGVQEANQETQYF. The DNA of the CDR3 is TGTGCCACGGGGGTACAGGAGGCAAATCAAGAGACCCAGTACTTC.

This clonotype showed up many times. CDR3 sequence: CASSYLRDREHEQYF. DNA for the CDR3: TGTGCCAGCAGTTATCTTCGGGACAGGGAGCACGAGCAGTACTTC. The chain recombines TRBV7-2 with TRBJ2-7; 9 bases line up with TRBD1. V lost 6 bases to trimming and J lost 5 bases; unmatched junction nucleotides: 11. The CDR3 loop spans 15 amino acids. Germline values: CDR1 SGHTA, CDR2 FQGNSA. Combining the CDR3 with reference TRBV7-2 and TRBJ2-7 gives the whole variable domain GAGVSQSPSNKVTEKGKDVELRCDPISGHTALYWYRQSLGQGLEFLIYFQGNSAPDKSGLPSDRFSAERTGGSVSTLTIQRTQQEDSAVYLCASSYLRDREHEQYFGPGTRLTVT.

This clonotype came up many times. CDR3 region: CASSLAGRNTEAFF. The DNA of the CDR3 is TGTGCCAGCAGCTTAGCGGGTAGGAACACTGAAGCTTTCTTT. The chain uses TRBV7-9 and TRBJ1-1; D not certain. Germline CDR1 is SEHNR and CDR2 is FQNEAQ (reference sequence). Trimming took off 0 bases at V and 1 base at J, with 6 bases between the two ends. The CDR3 has 14 residues.

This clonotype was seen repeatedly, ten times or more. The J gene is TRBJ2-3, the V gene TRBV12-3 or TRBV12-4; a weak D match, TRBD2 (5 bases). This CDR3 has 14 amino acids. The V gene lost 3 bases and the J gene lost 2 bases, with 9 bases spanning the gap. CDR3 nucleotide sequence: TGTGCCAGCAGTTTCAGCGGAACCACAGATACGCAGTATTTT. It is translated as CASSFSGTTDTQYF.

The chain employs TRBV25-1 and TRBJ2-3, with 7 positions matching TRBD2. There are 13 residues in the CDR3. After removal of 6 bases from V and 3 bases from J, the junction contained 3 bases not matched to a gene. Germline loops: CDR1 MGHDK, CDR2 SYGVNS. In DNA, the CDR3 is TGTGCCAGCAGCCTACTAGCGACAGATACGCAGTATTTT. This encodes CASSLLATDTQYF.

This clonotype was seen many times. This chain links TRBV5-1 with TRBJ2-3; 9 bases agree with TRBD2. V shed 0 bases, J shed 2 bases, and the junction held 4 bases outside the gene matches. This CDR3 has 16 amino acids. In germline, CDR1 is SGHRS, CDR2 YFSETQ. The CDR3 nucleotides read TGCGCCAGCAGCTTGGGGCGGGGGGGCCCCACAGATACGCAGTATTTT. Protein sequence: CASSLGRGGPTDTQYF.

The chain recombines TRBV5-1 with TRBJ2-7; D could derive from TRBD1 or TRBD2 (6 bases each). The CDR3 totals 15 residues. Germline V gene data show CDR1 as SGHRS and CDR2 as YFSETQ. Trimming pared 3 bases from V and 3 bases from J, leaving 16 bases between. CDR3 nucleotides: TGCGCCAGCAGCTCCGAGACAGGAGGGGTCTACGAGCAGTACTTC. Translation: CASSSETGGVYEQYF. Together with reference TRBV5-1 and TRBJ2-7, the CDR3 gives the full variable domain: KAGVTQTPRYLIKTRGQQVTLSCSPISGHRSVSWYQQTPGQGLQFLFEYFSETQRNKGNFPGRFSGRQFSNSRSEMNVSTLELGDSALYLCASSSETGGVYEQYFGPGTRLTVT.

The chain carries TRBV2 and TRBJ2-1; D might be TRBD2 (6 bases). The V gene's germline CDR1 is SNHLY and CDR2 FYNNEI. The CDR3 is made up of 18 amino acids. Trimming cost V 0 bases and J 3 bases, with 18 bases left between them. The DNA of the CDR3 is TGTGCCAGCAGTGAAGCGCTTCCCAGCGGAGGGTACTACAATGAGCAGTTCTTC. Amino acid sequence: CASSEALPSGGYYNEQFF.

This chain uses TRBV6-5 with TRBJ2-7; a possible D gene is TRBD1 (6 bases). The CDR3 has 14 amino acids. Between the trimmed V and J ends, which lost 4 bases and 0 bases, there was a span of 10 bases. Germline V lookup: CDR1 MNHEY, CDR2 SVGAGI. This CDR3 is CASSSGQRSYEQYF. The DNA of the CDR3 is TGTGCCAGCAGTTCTGGACAGCGCTCCTACGAGCAGTACTTC.

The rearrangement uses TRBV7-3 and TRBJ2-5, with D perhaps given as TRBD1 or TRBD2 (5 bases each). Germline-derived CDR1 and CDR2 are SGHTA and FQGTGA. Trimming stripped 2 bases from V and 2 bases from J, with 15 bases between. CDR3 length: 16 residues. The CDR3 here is CASSLSGPGEQETQYF. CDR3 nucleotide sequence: TGTGCCAGCAGCTTATCGGGGCCCGGGGAACAAGAGACCCAGTACTTC.